Below, 8 T cell receptor beta chains from the same sample are listed, as sequenced in a study of T cell responses to AZD1222 COVID-19 vaccine. Using immunoSEQ multiplex PCR, the repertoire was profiled, and TCRdb retains in-frame clones only, with some absent. Of roughly 81,000 clones in the sample, approximately 88% were seen once. This material consisted of peripheral blood, taken on day 0 of AZD1222 vaccination. The receptors were sampled from an adult in good health.

The gene calls are TRBV7-6 and TRBJ2-7, with a tentative D call TRBD2 (6 bases). The V end was cut by 4 bases, the J end by 4 bases, with 17 bases between. Germline V gene sequence: CDR1 SGHVS, CDR2 FNYEAQ. The CDR3 runs 15 residues. The CDR3 DNA is TGTGCCAGCAGCTCCCTTGGCGGGAACACTTACGAGCAGTACTTC. Translating gives CASSSLGGNTYEQYF.

V and J are TRBV2 and TRBJ2-7, with TRBD2 matching over 9 bases. V lost 6 bases to trimming and J lost 3 bases; unmatched junction nucleotides: 6. This CDR3 contains 14 residues. Germline V lookup: CDR1 SNHLY, CDR2 FYNNEI. The CDR3: CASRVLAGSYEQYF. DNA for the CDR3: TGTGCCAGCAGGGTGCTAGCGGGGAGCTACGAGCAGTACTTC.

This clone came up once. V usage is TRBV6-2 or TRBV6-3 and J usage is TRBJ2-6, with unresolved D. The CDR3 extends over 16 amino acids. V dropped 0 bases and J dropped 3 bases, with 9 bases sitting between them. The germline V gene has CDR1 MNHEY and CDR2 SVGEGT. CDR3 protein: CASSYSRGFGANVLTF. DNA for the CDR3: TGTGCCAGCAGTTACTCGCGAGGCTTTGGGGCCAACGTCCTGACTTTC.

V and J are TRBV6-2 or TRBV6-3 and TRBJ1-5, with 9 nucleotides matching TRBD1. Per germline, CDR1 MNHEY and CDR2 SVGEGT. The CDR3 runs to 18 residues. Trimming cost V 4 bases and J 0 bases; bases outside gene matches: 10. This CDR3 reads CASSFNPDRGGSNQPQHF. As DNA, the CDR3 is TGTGCCAGCAGTTTCAATCCGGACAGGGGTGGTAGCAATCAGCCCCAGCATTTT.

The CDR3 region has the DNA TGTGCCACCAGCAGAGAGCAGGGCGCTACCGGGGAGCTGTTTTTT. This translates into CATSREQGATGELFF. The rearrangement uses TRBV15 and TRBJ2-2; D is perhaps TRBD1 (5 bases). The CDR3 extends over 15 amino acids. V dropped 0 bases and J dropped 5 bases, with 10 bases sitting between them. CDR1 LNHNV and CDR2 YYDKDF come from the germline V gene (reference sequence). The whole variable domain, remainder taken from reference TRBV15 and TRBJ2-2, is DAMVIQNPRYQVTQFGKPVTLSCSQTLNHNVMYWYQQKSSQAPKLLFHYYDKDFNNEADTPDNFQSRRPNTSFCFLDIRSPGLGDTAMYLCATSREQGATGELFFGEGSRLTVL.

The rearrangement joins TRBV18 to TRBJ2-3; 15 positions match TRBD2. Germline lookup yields CDR1 KGHSH and CDR2 LQKENI. V was pared by 6 bases and J by 5 bases, with 3 bases of the junction left unmatched. The CDR3 covers 15 residues. The CDR3 DNA reads as TGTGCCAGCTCCCCGGGACTAGCGGGAGGAGATACGCAGTATTTT. This translates into CASSPGLAGGDTQYF.

CDR3 DNA: TGTGCCAGCTCACCCCTTACGGCGGGGGCCAACGTCCTGACTTTC. It yields the protein CASSPLTAGANVLTF. The rearrangement links TRBV18 to TRBJ2-6; D gene ambiguous. Per the germline V gene, CDR1 is KGHSH and CDR2 is LQKENI. V was cut by 3 bases and J by 4 bases, with 10 bases left in between. The CDR3 length is 15 residues.

This sequence joins TRBV11-3 and TRBJ2-1, with D unresolved. CDR1 SGHNT and CDR2 YENEEA come from the germline V gene. The CDR3 contains 13 residues. V lost 1 base and J lost 9, with 10 bases in between. The CDR3 is CASSLGVFGEQFF. The DNA for the CDR3 is TGTGCCAGCAGCTTAGGGGTTTTCGGTGAGCAGTTCTTC.